The 17 T cell receptor beta chains presented below share a single source sample, sequenced in a study of kidney transplant recipient with SARS-CoV-2 infection. One entry per CDR3 protein, called by TCRdb with MiXCR from the reads. The table has fewer than 250,000 distinct CDR3 sequences, less than 35% seen once. The source material was a blood sample, sampled at baseline and around day 120 from a kidney transplant recipient. All receptors come from a male patient aged 25 to 39 who had COVID-19 and was a kidney transplant recipient. A share of the T cells may be of graft donor origin.

The chain combines TRBV28 with TRBJ2-1, with no clear D. The CDR3 contains 11 residues. Germline V gene data show CDR1 as MDHEN and CDR2 as SYDVKM. The V end was cut by 6 bases, the J end by 11 bases, with 11 bases between. CDR3 sequence (DNA): TGTGCCAGCAGCCAGACAAGAAAGCAGTTCTTC. Translating gives CASSQTRKQFF.

This clonotype was observed many times. This rearrangement joins TRBV30 to TRBJ1-1; weak D call: TRBD1 (5 bases). With 0 bases removed from V and 0 bases from J, the gap between germline ends came to 11 bases. This CDR3 is built from 15 residues. CDR1 GTSNPN and CDR2 SVGIG come from the germline V gene (reference sequence). DNA of the CDR3: TGTGCCTGGAGTGTAGGAGGGACCCTGAACACTGAAGCTTTCTTT. Translating gives CAWSVGGTLNTEAFF.

As for this clonotype: A clone one base away is much larger, so this may be a read error. The CDR3 DNA reads as TGTACCAGCGGGGACAGGACCCTAGGGCAGTACTTC. It specifies CTSGDRTLGQYF. This sequence joins TRBV27 and TRBJ2-7, with a weak D call TRBD1 (8 bases). The CDR3 runs 12 residues. Germline V gives CDR1 MNHEY, CDR2 SMNVEV (reference sequence).

In the case of this clonotype: This could be a read error, since a much larger clone is one nucleotide away. The gene calls are TRBV7-9 and TRBJ1-2; D gene ambiguous. The CDR3 spans 14 residues. The germline V gene encodes CDR1 SEHNR and CDR2 FQNEAQ (reference sequence). V was clipped by 4 bases and J by 7 bases, with 16 bases between them. The CDR3: CASSSQTRPGGYTF. The CDR3 region has the DNA TGTGCCAGCAGCTCCCAAACCCGACCGGGTGGCTACACCTTC.

Details on this clonotype: A clone one base away is much larger, so this may be a read error. The chain combines TRBV15 with TRBJ2-4; TRBD1 aligns across 9 bases. Germline-derived CDR1 and CDR2 are LNHNV and YYDKDF (reference sequence). This CDR3 contains 15 residues. The CDR3 is CATSRDRGGGNGHTF. For the CDR3, the DNA is TGTGCCACCAGCAGGGACAGGGGAGGGGGGAATGGCCACACCTTC.

The chain joins TRBV5-4 to TRBJ2-1; D is perhaps TRBD2 (7 bases). The CDR3 has 16 residues. V was cut by 6 bases and J by 3 bases, with 19 bases left in between. The V gene's germline CDR1 is SGHNT and CDR2 YYREEE (reference sequence). This CDR3 reads CASTAGGGGFYNEQFF. In nucleotides, the CDR3 is TGTGCCAGCACCGCCGGGGGAGGGGGGTTCTACAATGAGCAGTTCTTC.

There are many counts of this clonotype. The rearrangement links TRBV25-1 to TRBJ2-2, with 7 nucleotides matching TRBD1. The length of the CDR3 is 14 residues. Germline CDR1 MGHDK, CDR2 SYGVNS. V gave up 2 bases and J gave up 13 bases; unmatched junction bases: 10. DNA for the CDR3: TGTGCCAGCAGTGAAACCGGGACAGCGAGTGGGCTGTTTTTT. Protein sequence: CASSETGTASGLFF.

J is TRBJ1-3 and V is TRBV18; D gene unclear. This CDR3 has 15 amino acids. The germline V gene has CDR1 KGHSH and CDR2 LQKENI. The V end was cut by 4 bases, the J end by 0 bases, with 10 bases between. CDR3 in DNA: TGTGCCAGCTCACGGAACGGAGCCTCTGGAAACACCATATATTTT. This encodes CASSRNGASGNTIYF.

Ten or more counts support this clonotype. The V call is TRBV27, the J call TRBJ2-1; D may be TRBD1 (6 bases). In germline, CDR1 is MNHEY, CDR2 SMNVEV (reference sequence). V lost 5 bases and J lost 7, with 15 bases in between. There are 14 residues in the CDR3. CDR3 residues: CASSLWGTRNEQFF. The CDR3 bases are TGTGCCAGCAGTCTTTGGGGGACAAGGAATGAGCAGTTCTTC.

Comments on this clonotype: This may be a read error, as it is one base from a much larger clone. The V call is TRBV18, the J call TRBJ1-1; possible D gene TRBD1, 5 bases. From germline, CDR1 is KGHSH and CDR2 LQKENI. The CDR3 is made up of 15 amino acids. The CDR3 protein is CASSPYGFVDTEASF. Written as DNA, the CDR3 is TGTGCCAGCTCACCATACGGCTTTGTGGACACTGAAGCTTCCTTT.

This clonotype was seen many times. The V and J genes are TRBV3-1 and TRBJ2-5; D is uncertain. The germline V gene encodes CDR1 LGHDT and CDR2 YNNKEL (reference sequence). Trimming left V 5 bases short and J 5 bases short, with 24 bases between. This CDR3 spans 17 amino acids. The CDR3 DNA reads as TGTGCCAGCAGCGAAAGGAGTCCCATTTCTTTCTCTGAGACCCAGTACTTC. Translation: CASSERSPISFSETQYF.

This clonotype was seen repeatedly, ten times or more. The chain has TRBV6-2 or TRBV6-3 and TRBJ2-7; 7 positions agree with TRBD1. Germline trimming cut 6 bases from V and 6 bases from J; bases unmatched to any gene: 17. The germline CDR1 and CDR2 sequences are MNHEY and SVGEGT. This CDR3 is 16 amino acids long. CDR3 amino acids: CASSPGTVLSGFEQYF. The CDR3 nucleotides are TGTGCCAGCAGCCCAGGGACAGTTCTATCGGGATTCGAGCAGTACTTC.

This clonotype was recorded at least ten times. The chain uses TRBV6-8 and TRBJ1-2; D gene uncertain. CDR3 length: 17 amino acids. Germline lookup yields CDR1 MNHGY and CDR2 SAAAGT. Trimming left V 5 bases short and J 4 bases short, with 23 bases between. This CDR3 reads CASSRCPRSRKTYGYTF. Written as DNA, the CDR3 is TGTGCCAGCAGTAGATGCCCACGCTCTAGAAAGACCTATGGCTACACCTTC.

The chain links TRBV5-6 to TRBJ2-1; no definite D call. The length of the CDR3 is 13 residues. The V and J ends lost 5 bases and 1 base respectively, with 7 bases between them. Germline V gene data show CDR1 as SGHDT and CDR2 as YYEEEE. This CDR3 is CASRVVSYNEQFF. The CDR3, as DNA: TGTGCCAGCAGGGTAGTTTCCTACAATGAGCAGTTCTTC.

This clonotype was counted ten times or more. This chain links TRBV12-3 or TRBV12-4 with TRBJ1-5; TRBD1 matches 7 bases. CDR3 length equals 14 residues. Trimming removed 5 bases from V and 5 bases from J; junction bases left unmatched: 6. CDR3 in amino acids: CASSTQGFHQPQHF. The CDR3 coding sequence is TGTGCCAGCAGTACACAGGGGTTCCATCAGCCCCAGCATTTT.

This clonotype came up many times. The chain carries TRBV5-1 and TRBJ1-2, with 11 bases identical to TRBD1. The V gene end was trimmed by 0 bases and the J gene end by 7 bases; junction bases not matched to a gene: 2. This CDR3 has 14 amino acids. Germline V gene lookup returns CDR1 SGHRS and CDR2 YFSETQ. The CDR3 DNA sequence: TGCGCCAGCAGCTTGGCCGGGACAGGGGGTGGCTACACCTTC. Amino acids: CASSLAGTGGGYTF.

As regards this clonotype: A much larger clone lies a single base off, so this may be a read error. V and J are TRBV7-3 and TRBJ2-5, with 10 bases fitting TRBD1. Germline-derived CDR1 and CDR2 are SGHTA and FQGTGA. Losses at the gene ends were 2 bases for V and 4 bases for J; bases not matched to a gene: 7. This CDR3 is 16 amino acids long. The CDR3 DNA is TGTGCCAGCAGCTTAGGGACAGGGGATCTGGGAGAGACCCAGTACTTC. Protein: CASSLGTGDLGETQYF.